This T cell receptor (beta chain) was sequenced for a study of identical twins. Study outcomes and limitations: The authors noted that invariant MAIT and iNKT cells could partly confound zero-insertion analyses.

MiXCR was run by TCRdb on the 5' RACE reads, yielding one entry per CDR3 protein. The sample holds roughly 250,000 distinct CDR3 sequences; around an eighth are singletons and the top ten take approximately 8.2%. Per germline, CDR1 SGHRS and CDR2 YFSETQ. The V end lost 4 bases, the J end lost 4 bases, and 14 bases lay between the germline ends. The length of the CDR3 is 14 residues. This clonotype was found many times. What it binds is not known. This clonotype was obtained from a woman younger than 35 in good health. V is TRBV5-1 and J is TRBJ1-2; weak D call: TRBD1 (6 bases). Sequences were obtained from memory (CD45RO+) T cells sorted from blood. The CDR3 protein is CASSRGGDGYGYTF. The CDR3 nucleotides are TGCGCCAGCAGCCGAGGGGGGGATGGCTATGGCTACACCTTC. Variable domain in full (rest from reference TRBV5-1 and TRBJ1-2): KAGVTQTPRYLIKTRGQQVTLSCSPISGHRSVSWYQQTPGQGLQFLFEYFSETQRNKGNFPGRFSGRQFSNSRSEMNVSTLELGDSALYLCASSRGGDGYGYTFGSGTRLTVV.